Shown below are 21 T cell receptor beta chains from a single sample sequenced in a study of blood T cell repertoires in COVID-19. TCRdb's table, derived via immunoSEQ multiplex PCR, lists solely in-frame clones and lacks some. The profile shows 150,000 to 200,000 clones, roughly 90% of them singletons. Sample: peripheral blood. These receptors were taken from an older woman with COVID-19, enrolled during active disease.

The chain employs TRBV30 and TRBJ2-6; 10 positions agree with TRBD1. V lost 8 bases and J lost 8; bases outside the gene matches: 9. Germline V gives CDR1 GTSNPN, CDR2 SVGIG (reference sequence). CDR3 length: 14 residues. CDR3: CARGGTGATNVLTF. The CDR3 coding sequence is TGTGCCCGAGGAGGGACAGGGGCAACCAACGTCCTGACTTTC.

The CDR3 is CASRQYDSNQPQHF. In DNA, the CDR3 is TGTGCCAGTCGACAGTACGATAGCAATCAGCCCCAGCATTTT. The chain uses TRBV19 and TRBJ1-5, with TRBD1 as a possible D gene (5 bases). The CDR3 contains 14 residues. V was pared by 8 bases and J by 0 bases, with 11 bases between. CDR1 LNHDA and CDR2 SQIVND come from the germline V gene (reference sequence).

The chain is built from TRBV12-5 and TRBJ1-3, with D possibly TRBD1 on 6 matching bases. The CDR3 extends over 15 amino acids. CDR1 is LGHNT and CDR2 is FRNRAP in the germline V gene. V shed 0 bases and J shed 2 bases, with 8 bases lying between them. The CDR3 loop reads CASGLVGGAGNTIYF. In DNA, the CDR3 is TGTGCTAGTGGTTTGGTAGGGGGGGCTGGAAACACCATATATTTT.

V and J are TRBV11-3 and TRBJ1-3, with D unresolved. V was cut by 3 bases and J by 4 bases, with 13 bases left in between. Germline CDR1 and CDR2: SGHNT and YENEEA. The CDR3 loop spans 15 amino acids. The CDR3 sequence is CASSFSEGIGNTIYF. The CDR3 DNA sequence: TGTGCCAGCAGCTTCTCGGAGGGAATCGGAAACACCATATATTTT.

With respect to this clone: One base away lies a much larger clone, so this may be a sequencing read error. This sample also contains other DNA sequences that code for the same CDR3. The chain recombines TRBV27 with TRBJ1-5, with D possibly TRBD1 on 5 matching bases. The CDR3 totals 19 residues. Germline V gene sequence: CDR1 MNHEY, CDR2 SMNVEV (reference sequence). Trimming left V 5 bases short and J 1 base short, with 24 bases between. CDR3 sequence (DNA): TGTGCCAGCAGTCCAATCCCCCCCTCGGCGGGGCAAAGCAATCAGCCCCAGCATTTT. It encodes CASSPIPPSAGQSNQPQHF.

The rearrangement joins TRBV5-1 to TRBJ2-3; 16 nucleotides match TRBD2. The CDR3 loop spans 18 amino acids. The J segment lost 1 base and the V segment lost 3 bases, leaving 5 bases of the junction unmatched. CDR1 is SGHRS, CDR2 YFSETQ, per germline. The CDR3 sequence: CASSSGLAGGRGTDTQYF. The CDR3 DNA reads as TGCGCCAGCAGCTCGGGACTAGCGGGAGGGCGGGGCACAGATACGCAGTATTTT.

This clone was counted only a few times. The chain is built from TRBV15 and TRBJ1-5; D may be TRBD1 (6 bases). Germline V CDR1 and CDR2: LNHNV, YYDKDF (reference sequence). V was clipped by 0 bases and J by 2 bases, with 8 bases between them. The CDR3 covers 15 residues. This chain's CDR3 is CATSRDRQGNQPQHF. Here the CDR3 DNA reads TGTGCCACCAGCAGAGACCGACAGGGCAATCAGCCCCAGCATTTT.

In nucleotides, the CDR3 is TGTGCCAGCTCACCTCCCGTTCGGAGGTCGGATGAAAAACTGTTTTTT. It translates to CASSPPVRRSDEKLFF. The chain recombines TRBV18 with TRBJ1-4; unclear D gene. The CDR3 runs to 16 residues. Trimming left V 3 bases short and J 6 bases short, with 17 bases between. CDR1 and CDR2 from the germline V gene are KGHSH and LQKENI.

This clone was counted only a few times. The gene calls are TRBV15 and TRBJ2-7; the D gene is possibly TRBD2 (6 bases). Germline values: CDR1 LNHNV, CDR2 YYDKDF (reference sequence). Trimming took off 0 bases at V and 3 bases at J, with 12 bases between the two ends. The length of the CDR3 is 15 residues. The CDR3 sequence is CATSRDSSGFYEQYF. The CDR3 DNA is TGTGCCACCAGCAGAGATAGTAGCGGCTTCTACGAGCAGTACTTC.

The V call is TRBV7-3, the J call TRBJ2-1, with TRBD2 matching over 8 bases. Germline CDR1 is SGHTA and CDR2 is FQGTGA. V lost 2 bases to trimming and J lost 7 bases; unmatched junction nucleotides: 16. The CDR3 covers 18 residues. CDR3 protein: CASSLYAGLAGGANEQFF. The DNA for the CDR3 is TGTGCCAGCAGCTTATATGCAGGGTTGGCGGGAGGCGCGAATGAGCAGTTCTTC.

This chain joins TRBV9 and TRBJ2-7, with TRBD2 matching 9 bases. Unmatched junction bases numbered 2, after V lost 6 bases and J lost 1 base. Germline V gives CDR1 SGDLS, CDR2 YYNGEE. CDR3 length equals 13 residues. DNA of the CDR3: TGTGCCAGCAACCTAGCGGGATCCTACGAGCAGTACTTC. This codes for CASNLAGSYEQYF.

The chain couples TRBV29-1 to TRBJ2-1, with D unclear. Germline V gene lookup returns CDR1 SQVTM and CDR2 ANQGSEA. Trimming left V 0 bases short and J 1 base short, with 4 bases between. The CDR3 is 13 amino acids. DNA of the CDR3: TGCAGCGTTGAAGATCTATCCTACAATGAGCAGTTCTTC. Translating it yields CSVEDLSYNEQFF.

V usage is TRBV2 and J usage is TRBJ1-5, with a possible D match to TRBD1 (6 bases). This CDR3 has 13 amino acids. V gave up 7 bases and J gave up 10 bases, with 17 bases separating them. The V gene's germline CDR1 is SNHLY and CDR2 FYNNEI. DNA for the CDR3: TGTGCCAGCAACTACAGGGTCAGGGATCCCCAGCATTTT. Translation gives CASNYRVRDPQHF.

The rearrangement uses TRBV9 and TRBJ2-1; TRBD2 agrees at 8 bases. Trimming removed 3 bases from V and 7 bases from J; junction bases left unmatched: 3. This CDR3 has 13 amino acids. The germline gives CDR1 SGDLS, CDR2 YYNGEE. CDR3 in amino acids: CASSGTSPNEQFF. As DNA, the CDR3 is TGTGCCAGCAGCGGGACTAGCCCAAATGAGCAGTTCTTC.

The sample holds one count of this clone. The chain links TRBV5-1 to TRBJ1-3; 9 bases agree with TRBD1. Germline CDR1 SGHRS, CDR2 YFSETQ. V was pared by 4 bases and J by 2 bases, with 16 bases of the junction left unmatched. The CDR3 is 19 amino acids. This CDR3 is CASSIVPGQGLAAGNTIYF. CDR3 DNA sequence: TGCGCCAGCAGCATAGTCCCGGGACAGGGTCTAGCTGCTGGAAACACCATATATTTT.

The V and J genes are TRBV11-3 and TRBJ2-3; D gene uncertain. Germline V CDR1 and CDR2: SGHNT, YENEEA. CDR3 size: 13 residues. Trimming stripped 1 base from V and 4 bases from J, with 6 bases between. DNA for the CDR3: TGTGCCAGCAGCTTAGCAGTCCCAGATACGCAGTATTTT. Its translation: CASSLAVPDTQYF. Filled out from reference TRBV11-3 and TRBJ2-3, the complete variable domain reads EAGVVQSPRYKIIEKKQPVAFWCNPISGHNTLYWYLQNLGQGPELLIRYENEEAVDDSQLPKDRFSAERLKGVDSTLKIQPAELGDSAVYLCASSLAVPDTQYFGPGTRLTVL.

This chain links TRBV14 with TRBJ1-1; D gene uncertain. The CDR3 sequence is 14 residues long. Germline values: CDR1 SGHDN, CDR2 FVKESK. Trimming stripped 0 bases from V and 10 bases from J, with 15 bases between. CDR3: CASSQEIGSSSAFF. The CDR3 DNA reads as TGTGCCAGCAGCCAAGAAATCGGTTCTAGTTCAGCTTTCTTT.

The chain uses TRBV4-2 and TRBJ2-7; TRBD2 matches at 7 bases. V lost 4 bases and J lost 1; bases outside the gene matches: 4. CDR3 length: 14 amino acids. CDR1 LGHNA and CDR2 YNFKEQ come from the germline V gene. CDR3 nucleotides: TGTGCCAGCAGCCGGGAGGGGATTTCCTACGAGCAGTACTTC. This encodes CASSREGISYEQYF.

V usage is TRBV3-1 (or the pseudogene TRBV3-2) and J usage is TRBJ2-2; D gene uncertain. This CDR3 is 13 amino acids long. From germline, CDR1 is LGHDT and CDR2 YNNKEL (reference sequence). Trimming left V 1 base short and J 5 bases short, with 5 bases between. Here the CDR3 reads CASSQAVTGELFF. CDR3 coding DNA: TGTGCCAGCAGCCAAGCGGTGACCGGGGAGCTGTTTTTT.

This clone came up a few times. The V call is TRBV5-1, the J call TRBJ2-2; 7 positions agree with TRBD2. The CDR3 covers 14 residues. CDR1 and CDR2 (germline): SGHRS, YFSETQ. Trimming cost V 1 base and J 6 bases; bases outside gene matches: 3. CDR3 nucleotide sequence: TGCGCCAGCAGCTTGAGTGCGGGGGCCGGGGAGCTGTTTTTT. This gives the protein CASSLSAGAGELFF. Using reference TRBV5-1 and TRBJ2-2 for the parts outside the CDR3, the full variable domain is KAGVTQTPRYLIKTRGQQVTLSCSPISGHRSVSWYQQTPGQGLQFLFEYFSETQRNKGNFPGRFSGRQFSNSRSEMNVSTLELGDSALYLCASSLSAGAGELFFGEGSRLTVL.

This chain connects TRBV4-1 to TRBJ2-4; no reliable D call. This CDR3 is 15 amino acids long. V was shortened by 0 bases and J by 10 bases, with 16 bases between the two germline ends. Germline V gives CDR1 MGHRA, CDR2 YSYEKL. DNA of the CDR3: TGCGCCAGCAGCCAAGATCAATCTAGGAGTTGGATTCAGTACTTC. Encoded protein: CASSQDQSRSWIQYF.